The 27 T cell receptor beta chains listed next were all sequenced from one sample in a study of vaccination and CD4 T cells after COVID-19. As for treatment: approximately 9-day PBMC culture with coronavirus spike peptide pools or control peptides (ViraFEST assay). With the Oncomine TCR Beta short-read assay, DNA from cultured CD4+ T cells was sequenced. TCRdb passed the PCR reads through MiXCR, listing each CDR3 protein once. The repertoire holds some 14,000 distinct CDR3 sequences, with roughly 29% as singletons. Antigens for these TCRs are unknown. The starting material was CD4+ T cells from blood, cultured in vitro, obtained before SARS-CoV-2 vaccination. The receptors stem from a human donor who received a COVID-19 vaccine.

This clonotype occurred a few times. The V gene is TRBV6-5, the J gene TRBJ1-2, with a weak D call TRBD1 (6 bases). The germline V gene encodes CDR1 MNHEY and CDR2 SVGAGI. V lost 2 bases and J lost 4, with 8 bases in between. CDR3 length: 13 amino acids. The CDR3 sequence is CASSYGGVYGYTF. The CDR3 nucleotides read TGTGCCAGCAGTTACGGGGGCGTCTATGGCTACACCTTC.

This clonotype was counted a few times. The chain carries TRBV30 and TRBJ2-7, with 7 bases lining up with TRBD1. CDR3 length: 14 residues. From germline, CDR1 is GTSNPN and CDR2 SVGIG (reference sequence). The V segment lost 0 bases and the J segment 1 base; nucleotides outside the gene matches: 3. CDR3 in DNA: TGTGCCTGGAGTGTCGACAGGGTTTCCTACGAGCAGTACTTC. Protein: CAWSVDRVSYEQYF.

The J gene is TRBJ2-7, the V gene TRBV6-1; tentatively, D is TRBD1 or TRBD2 (5 bases each). Germline-derived CDR1 and CDR2 are MNHNS and SASEGT. The V gene lost 7 bases and the J gene lost 2 bases, with 9 bases spanning the gap. The CDR3 covers 12 residues. This CDR3 is CASIRDAYEQYF. CDR3 nucleotide sequence: TGTGCCAGCATAAGGGACGCCTACGAGCAGTACTTC.

The V gene is TRBV12-5, the J gene TRBJ2-3, with D possibly being TRBD2 (5 bases). Trimming took 1 base from V and 6 from J, leaving 5 bases between them. In germline, CDR1 is LGHNT, CDR2 FRNRAP. The length of the CDR3 is 12 residues. This CDR3 is CASGLAGDTQYF. As DNA, the CDR3 is TGTGCTAGTGGTTTGGCGGGGGATACGCAGTATTTT.

The chain joins TRBV19 to TRBJ1-4; D is unresolved. V was trimmed by 4 bases and J by 6 bases, leaving 12 bases between them. Germline values: CDR1 LNHDA, CDR2 SQIVND (reference sequence). This CDR3 region has 14 residues. This chain's CDR3 is CASSTYGNDEKLFF. CDR3 coding DNA: TGTGCCAGTAGTACGTACGGGAACGATGAAAAACTGTTTTTT. Based on the CDR3 plus reference TRBV19 and TRBJ1-4, the full variable domain is DGGITQSPKYLFRKEGQNVTLSCEQNLNHDAMYWYRQDPGQGLRLIYYSQIVNDFQKGDIAEGYSVSREKKESFPLTVTSAQKNPTAFYLCASSTYGNDEKLFFGSGTQLSVL.

This clonotype came up a few times. The rearrangement links TRBV20-1 to TRBJ2-6; D possibly corresponds to TRBD2 (7 bases). Germline CDR1 DFQATT, CDR2 SNEGSKA (reference sequence). The CDR3 is 19 amino acids. V was pared by 0 bases and J by 2 bases, with 20 bases between. The CDR3 coding sequence is TGCAGTGCTAGAGATCTCTTACAGGGAGGGACCGCTGGGGCCAACGTCCTGACTTTC. Translation gives CSARDLLQGGTAGANVLTF.

This clonotype appeared a few times. This rearrangement joins TRBV2 to TRBJ1-1; no clear D. The CDR3 is 14 residues long. Per the germline V gene, CDR1 is SNHLY and CDR2 is FYNNEI. The germline V and J ends were trimmed by 4 bases and 0 bases, with 9 bases remaining between them. Written as DNA, the CDR3 is TGTGCCAGCAGTGCGGGTCACCTGAACACTGAAGCTTTCTTT. This translates into CASSAGHLNTEAFF.

The J gene is TRBJ2-7, the V gene TRBV24-1; 7 bases line up with TRBD1. Germline V gives CDR1 KGHDR, CDR2 SFDVKD. V was pared by 5 bases and J by 5 bases, with 5 bases of the junction left unmatched. The CDR3 is 13 amino acids. As DNA, the CDR3 is TGTGCCACCAGTGGGACAGGTTCGAACGAGCAGTACTTC. Its protein is CATSGTGSNEQYF.

The rearrangement uses TRBV7-2 and TRBJ1-1, with a weak D call TRBD1 (5 bases). Trimming pared 1 base from V and 1 base from J, leaving 25 bases between. The CDR3 consists of 20 residues. Germline V gene sequence: CDR1 SGHTA, CDR2 FQGNSA. The CDR3 nucleotides read TGTGCCAGCAGCTTAGTGTGGGCCGCCAGGGCATTAGAACCGAACACTGAAGCTTTCTTT. This gives the protein CASSLVWAARALEPNTEAFF.

This clonotype turned up a few times. This rearrangement joins TRBV5-1 to TRBJ1-6; 9 bases match TRBD1. The CDR3 covers 15 residues. Germline V gene data show CDR1 as SGHRS and CDR2 as YFSETQ. With 0 bases clipped from V and 8 bases from J, the junction kept 3 bases outside the gene matches. CDR3 sequence (DNA): TGCGCCAGCAGCTTGGGACAGGGGGATTATTCACCCCTCCACTTT. Encoded protein: CASSLGQGDYSPLHF.

The rearrangement uses TRBV19 and TRBJ1-2; perhaps TRBD1 as D (6 bases). V was shortened by 3 bases and J by 3 bases, with 8 bases between the two germline ends. Looked up from germline, CDR1 is LNHDA and CDR2 is SQIVND (reference sequence). The CDR3 consists of 13 residues. The CDR3, as DNA: TGTGCCAGTAGTATTAGGGGGGACTATGGCTACACCTTC. This encodes CASSIRGDYGYTF.

The CDR3: CASSRTPSYEQYF. The CDR3 DNA reads as TGTGCCAGCAGCAGGACACCCTCCTACGAGCAGTACTTC. This chain uses TRBV5-4 with TRBJ2-7; TRBD1 is a possible D gene (5 bases). Germline CDR1 is SGHNT and CDR2 is YYREEE (reference sequence). The CDR3 length is 13 residues. Trimming left V 4 bases short and J 0 bases short, with 8 bases between. Looking up the rest from reference TRBV5-4 and TRBJ2-7 gives the full variable domain: ETGVTQSPTHLIKTRGQQVTLRCSSQSGHNTVSWYQQALGQGPQFIFQYYREEENGRGNFPPRFSGLQFPNYSSELNVNALELDDSALYLCASSRTPSYEQYFGPGTRLTVT.

The table lists this clonotype with a few counts. This chain connects TRBV5-3 to TRBJ1-2; a weak D match, TRBD1 (6 bases). TRBV5-3 is assigned to the ORF class and has an uncertain function. V shed 0 bases and J shed 8 bases, with 23 bases lying between them. This CDR3 contains 17 residues. CDR3 residues: CARSLEAGAAVSGGYTF. CDR3 nucleotides: TGTGCCAGAAGCTTGGAGGCAGGGGCGGCCGTCTCGGGAGGCTACACCTTC.

J is TRBJ2-3 and V is TRBV20-1; D may be TRBD2 (6 bases). The CDR3 is 16 amino acids. Trimming cost V 3 bases and J 5 bases, with 21 bases left between them. In germline, CDR1 is DFQATT, CDR2 SNEGSKA (reference sequence). The CDR3 here is CSASGGAVTGEDTQYF. CDR3 DNA sequence: TGCAGTGCTAGCGGCGGGGCGGTCACAGGTGAAGATACGCAGTATTTT.

A few counts support this clonotype. The chain links TRBV20-1 to TRBJ2-4; 9 positions agree with TRBD2. J lost 6 bases, V lost 0 bases, and 6 bases had no gene match. The CDR3 consists of 15 residues. Per germline, CDR1 DFQATT and CDR2 SNEGSKA (reference sequence). The CDR3: CSARDGAGGGNIQYF. CDR3 coding DNA: TGCAGTGCTAGAGATGGAGCGGGGGGTGGAAACATTCAGTACTTC.

This rearrangement joins TRBV15 to TRBJ2-7; D is ambiguous. With 0 bases removed from V and 3 bases from J, the gap between germline ends came to 3 bases. This CDR3 region has 12 residues. From germline, CDR1 is LNHNV and CDR2 YYDKDF (reference sequence). The CDR3 sequence is CATSRDSYEQYF. Written as DNA, the CDR3 is TGTGCCACCAGCAGAGACAGCTACGAGCAGTACTTC. Full variable domain (remainder filled in from reference TRBV15 and TRBJ2-7): DAMVIQNPRYQVTQFGKPVTLSCSQTLNHNVMYWYQQKSSQAPKLLFHYYDKDFNNEADTPDNFQSRRPNTSFCFLDIRSPGLGDTAMYLCATSRDSYEQYFGPGTRLTVT.

The chain employs TRBV7-2 and TRBJ2-1; D not resolved. This CDR3 is 13 amino acids long. Germline V gene data show CDR1 as SGHTA and CDR2 as FQGNSA. Trimming took 1 base from V and 5 from J, leaving 6 bases between them. CDR3 in DNA: TGTGCCAGCAGCTTAGGGCCAAACAATGAGCAGTTCTTC. This translates into CASSLGPNNEQFF.

The CDR3 spells CASSNFRGEVNTEAFF. The DNA of the CDR3 is TGTGCCAGCAGCAACTTCCGAGGGGAAGTGAACACTGAAGCTTTCTTT. The chain carries TRBV21-1 and TRBJ1-1; the listed D gene, TRBD1, was not tested against the DNA. TRBV21-1 is reported as a pseudogene. The CDR3 consists of 16 residues.

This clonotype was found a few times. The rearrangement uses TRBV20-1 and TRBJ2-3; maybe TRBD2 (7 bases). The CDR3 length is 19 residues. The germline CDR1 and CDR2 sequences are DFQATT and SNEGSKA (reference sequence). V lost 1 base, J lost 4 bases, and 27 bases lay in between. The CDR3 reads CSARVGNSGGLFNPDTQYF. The CDR3 DNA reads TGCAGTGCTAGAGTTGGTAACTCGGGGGGCCTGTTTAATCCAGATACGCAGTATTTT.

By share of the sample, this clonotype is medium-sized. The chain recombines TRBV6-1 with TRBJ1-1, with D perhaps TRBD1 (6 bases). V dropped 5 bases and J dropped 1 base, with 8 bases sitting between them. In germline, CDR1 is MNHNS, CDR2 SASEGT. The CDR3 contains 13 residues. Here the CDR3 reads CASSLQGNTEAFF. The DNA for the CDR3 is TGTGCCAGCAGTCTACAGGGGAACACTGAAGCTTTCTTT.

The V call is TRBV6-4, the J call TRBJ2-1, with 13 bases matching TRBD2. Germline assignment: CDR1 MRHNA and CDR2 SNTAGT. Unmatched junction bases numbered 3, after V lost 5 bases and J lost 5 bases. The CDR3 covers 15 residues. For the CDR3, the DNA is TGTGCCAGCAGTTTACTAGCGGGGGGGAACAATGAGCAGTTCTTC. Protein sequence: CASSLLAGGNNEQFF.

The V gene is TRBV7-8, the J gene TRBJ1-1, with D hard to call. The CDR3 length is 13 residues. V shed 0 bases and J shed 5 bases, with 7 bases lying between them. From germline, CDR1 is SGHVS and CDR2 FQNEAQ. The CDR3, as DNA: TGTGCCAGCAGCTTAGCGAGTCGGACTGAAGCTTTCTTT. The encoded protein is CASSLASRTEAFF.

This clonotype has a handful of counts. This chain joins TRBV5-6 and TRBJ2-7; D call uncertain. The CDR3 sequence is 13 residues long. Trimming pared 2 bases from V and 7 bases from J, leaving 13 bases between. From germline, CDR1 is SGHDT and CDR2 YYEEEE. The CDR3: CASSLRPGREQYF. CDR3 nucleotides: TGTGCCAGCAGCTTAAGGCCCGGAAGGGAGCAGTACTTC.

This clonotype appeared a few times. The V and J genes are TRBV25-1 and TRBJ1-5, with no clear D. The CDR3 contains 14 residues. Germline assignment: CDR1 MGHDK and CDR2 SYGVNS. Trimming took 0 bases from V and 3 from J, leaving 6 bases between them. The CDR3 DNA reads as TGTGCCAGCAGTGAATATGGGGACAATCAGCCCCAGCATTTT. Protein: CASSEYGDNQPQHF. Filled out from reference TRBV25-1 and TRBJ1-5, the complete variable domain reads EADIYQTPRYLVIGTGKKITLECSQTMGHDKMYWYQQDPGMELHLIHYSYGVNSTEKGDLSSESTVSRIRTEHFPLTLESARPSHTSQYLCASSEYGDNQPQHFGDGTRLSIL.

This clonotype was counted between two and nine times. The V and J genes are TRBV24-1 and TRBJ1-2; 10 nucleotides match TRBD1. The CDR3 sequence is 14 residues long. Germline CDR1 KGHDR, CDR2 SFDVKD. V was pared by 4 bases and J by 8 bases, with 6 bases of the junction left unmatched. Here the CDR3 reads CATSEGDRGGGYTF. CDR3 bases: TGTGCCACCAGTGAAGGGGACAGGGGTGGGGGCTACACCTTC.

Only a few counts were recorded for this clonotype. DNA of the CDR3: TGTGCCAGCAGTTACAGGGGGCTTAACGAGCAGTACTTC. Its translation is CASSYRGLNEQYF. The V gene is TRBV12-3 or TRBV12-4, the J gene TRBJ2-7; 9 bases fit TRBD1. This CDR3 has 13 amino acids. V shed 4 bases and J 5 bases; nucleotides not matched to a gene: 3.

V usage is TRBV24-1 and J usage is TRBJ2-3, with 8 bases lining up with TRBD2. Germline V CDR1 and CDR2: KGHDR, SFDVKD. Trimming took 3 bases from V and 4 from J; bases not matched to a gene: 8. The CDR3 contains 16 residues. The CDR3 region is CATSDRTGGASDTQYF. CDR3 sequence (DNA): TGTGCCACCAGTGATCGCACCGGGGGGGCATCAGATACGCAGTATTTT.